The 13 T cell receptor beta chains presented below share a single source sample, sequenced in a study of PD-1 blockade in classical Hodgkin lymphoma. The time point: newly diagnosed, previously untreated cHL patient sample. Investigators isolated CD4+ T cells from thawed PBMCs through magnetic negative selection. Sequencing used immunoSEQ multiplex PCR; TCRdb keeps in-frame clones, though not all of them. The sample has some 30,000 clones, 88% seen once. What was sequenced was CD4+ T cells from blood. These receptors all stem from a human donor with classical Hodgkin lymphoma.

J is TRBJ2-7 and V is TRBV6-1; the match to TRBD1 covers 12 bases. The CDR3 covers 15 residues. J lost 3 bases, V lost 4 bases, and 4 bases had no gene match. The germline V gene encodes CDR1 MNHNS and CDR2 SASEGT. The CDR3 DNA reads as TGTGCCAGCAGTGCCGGGACAGGGGGCCGCTACGAGCAGTACTTC. Protein: CASSAGTGGRYEQYF.

This clone has a handful of counts. The chain has TRBV7-8 and TRBJ1-2; D not certain. The V gene's germline CDR1 is SGHVS and CDR2 FQNEAQ. The V end was cut by 4 bases, the J end by 8 bases, with 11 bases between. This CDR3 contains 12 residues. The DNA of the CDR3 is TGTGCCAGCAGCTCAGCTACGGCGGGCTACACCTTC. It translates to CASSSATAGYTF.

The genes are TRBV29-1 and TRBJ1-2; D is unclear. The CDR3 has 12 residues. The germline gives CDR1 SQVTM, CDR2 ANQGSEA. The V end was cut by 5 bases, the J end by 8 bases, with 15 bases between. CDR3 DNA sequence: TGCAGCGTTTTCCAGGCCGTGGGGGGCTACACCTTC. Translating it yields CSVFQAVGGYTF.

The V and J genes are TRBV29-1 and TRBJ1-1; no clear D gene. This CDR3 comprises 12 residues. Germline V gene sequence: CDR1 SQVTM, CDR2 ANQGSEA. V lost 5 bases and J lost 5, with 12 bases in between. The CDR3 protein is CSVKGGGTEAFF. In DNA, the CDR3 is TGCAGCGTTAAGGGAGGAGGAACTGAAGCTTTCTTT.

J is TRBJ2-1 and V is TRBV7-9; TRBD2 might be the D (5 bases). Per germline, CDR1 SEHNR and CDR2 FQNEAQ (reference sequence). Between the trimmed V and J ends, which lost 2 bases and 10 bases, there was a span of 12 bases. This CDR3 contains 13 residues. CDR3 coding DNA: TGTGCCAGCAGCTTACTAGCTTCAGGAGAGCAGTTCTTC. It codes for CASSLLASGEQFF. The full variable domain, rest sourced from reference TRBV7-9 and TRBJ2-1, is DTGVSQNPRHKITKRGQNVTFRCDPISEHNRLYWYRQTLGQGPEFLTYFQNEAQLEKSRLLSDRFSAERPKGSFSTLEIQRTEQGDSAMYLCASSLLASGEQFFGPGTRLTVL.

This clone was observed a few times. The CDR3 DNA sequence: TGTGCCAGCAGCTTGGCGGCCCGGGGGGATACGCAGTATTTT. This sequence encodes CASSLAARGDTQYF. The chain links TRBV5-4 to TRBJ2-3; D is possibly TRBD2 (6 bases). Germline lookup yields CDR1 SGHNT and CDR2 YYREEE (reference sequence). Trimming took 0 bases from V and 6 from J, leaving 11 bases between them. The CDR3 sequence is 14 residues long.

The gene calls are TRBV4-2 and TRBJ2-3; D is ambiguous. V dropped 3 bases and J dropped 1 base, with 8 bases sitting between them. Germline V lookup: CDR1 LGHNA, CDR2 YNFKEQ. The CDR3 runs 14 residues. In DNA form, the CDR3 reads TGTGCCAGCAGCCAGCCGGCGGGCACAGATACGCAGTATTTT. Its translation is CASSQPAGTDTQYF.

V usage is TRBV10-3 and J usage is TRBJ2-1; D possibly corresponds to TRBD1 (6 bases). Germline assignment: CDR1 ENHRY and CDR2 SYGVKD. V dropped 6 bases and J dropped 4 bases, with 16 bases sitting between them. This CDR3 has 15 amino acids. CDR3 DNA: TGTGCCATCAGCGGCGCCGGACAGAAATACAATGAGCAGTTCTTC. This sequence encodes CAISGAGQKYNEQFF.

This chain connects TRBV7-3 to TRBJ2-1, with D perhaps TRBD1 or TRBD2 (5 bases each). The CDR3 loop spans 13 amino acids. The germline V gene has CDR1 SGHTA and CDR2 FQGTGA. V was cut by 7 bases and J by 10 bases, with 17 bases left in between. Written as DNA, the CDR3 is TGTGCCAGCAACTTGGGACGGGAAGGAGAGCAGTTCTTC. This sequence encodes CASNLGREGEQFF. The full variable domain, completed using reference TRBV7-3 and TRBJ2-1, is GAGVSQTPSNKVTEKGKYVELRCDPISGHTALYWYRQSLGQGPEFLIYFQGTGAADDSGLPNDRFFAVRPEGSVSTLKIQRTERGDSAVYLCASNLGREGEQFFGPGTRLTVL.

The chain is built from TRBV28 and TRBJ2-1; 12 bases match TRBD2. CDR3 length: 16 residues. The V and J ends lost 6 bases and 6 bases, in that order; junction bases with no gene match: 9. Germline V gene data show CDR1 as MDHEN and CDR2 as SYDVKM. The CDR3 reads CASRGRASGRVNEQFF. The CDR3 DNA follows: TGTGCCAGCAGGGGGAGGGCTAGCGGGAGGGTCAATGAGCAGTTCTTC. Complete variable domain (other parts from reference TRBV28 and TRBJ2-1): DVKVTQSSRYLVKRTGEKVFLECVQDMDHENMFWYRQDPGLGLRLIYFSYDVKMKEKGDIPEGYSVSREKKERFSLILESASTNQTSMYLCASRGRASGRVNEQFFGPGTRLTVL.

This chain uses TRBV6-5 with TRBJ2-1; D uncertain. The germline CDR1 and CDR2 sequences are MNHEY and SVGAGI. Trimming removed 6 bases at V and 0 bases at J, with 12 bases between. This CDR3 region has 15 residues. The CDR3 DNA sequence: TGTGCCAGCAGCGTCGCCCCGAGCTCCTACAATGAGCAGTTCTTC. Its protein is CASSVAPSSYNEQFF.

The V gene is TRBV7-9, the J gene TRBJ1-1, with D hard to call. Germline CDR1 SEHNR, CDR2 FQNEAQ (reference sequence). The CDR3 is made up of 16 amino acids. Trimming left V 1 base short and J 1 base short, with 13 bases between. The CDR3: CASSLGVVGENTEAFF. The CDR3 nucleotides read TGTGCCAGCAGCTTAGGGGTCGTCGGGGAGAACACTGAAGCTTTCTTT. The whole variable domain, remainder taken from reference TRBV7-9 and TRBJ1-1, is DTGVSQNPRHKITKRGQNVTFRCDPISEHNRLYWYRQTLGQGPEFLTYFQNEAQLEKSRLLSDRFSAERPKGSFSTLEIQRTEQGDSAMYLCASSLGVVGENTEAFFGQGTRLTVV.

The chain recombines TRBV11-2 with TRBJ1-1; a possible D gene is TRBD1 (5 bases). The germline V and J ends were trimmed by 4 bases and 1 base, with 16 bases remaining between them. CDR1 is SGHAT and CDR2 is FQNNGV in the germline V gene. The CDR3 extends over 16 amino acids. The CDR3 DNA is TGTGCCAGCAGCTCTAGGCCGGGACTGACGAACACTGAAGCTTTCTTT. The encoded protein is CASSSRPGLTNTEAFF.